These 3 T cell receptor beta chains originate from one sample sequenced in a study of blood T cell repertoires in COVID-19. Profiling relied on immunoSEQ multiplex PCR, and the TCRdb table lists in-frame clones only, not all of them. Of about 200,000 clones in the sample, 80% to 90% are singletons; the top ten hold 4.4%. The sample taken for sequencing was peripheral blood. These receptors all come from a middle-aged man with acute or convalescent COVID-19.

This sequence joins TRBV12-5 and TRBJ2-6; D unresolved. Germline CDR1 reads LGHNT; CDR2 reads FRNRAP. Between the trimmed V and J ends, which lost 0 bases and 1 base, there was a span of 4 bases. This CDR3 contains 15 residues. The CDR3 here is CASGLVQSGANVLTF. The CDR3 region has the DNA TGTGCTAGTGGTTTGGTACAGTCTGGGGCCAACGTCCTGACTTTC.

This chain joins TRBV7-3 and TRBJ1-2; 7 bases agree with TRBD1. Germline CDR1 SGHTA, CDR2 FQGTGA. The length of the CDR3 is 13 residues. J was trimmed by 2 bases and V by 5 bases; bases with no gene match: 2. The CDR3 region has the DNA TGTGCCAGCAGCCCGGGACAGAACTATGGCTACACCTTC. As protein: CASSPGQNYGYTF.

V is TRBV18 and J is TRBJ2-1; 8 bases match TRBD1. Trimming at V came to 3 bases and at J to 10 bases, leaving 11 bases not matched to a gene. There are 15 residues in the CDR3. The germline gives CDR1 KGHSH, CDR2 LQKENI. The CDR3 region is CASSPGTGDGREQFF. The CDR3 DNA sequence: TGTGCCAGCTCACCTGGGACAGGAGACGGAAGAGAGCAGTTCTTC.